Listed below are T cell receptor beta chains from one sample, sequenced in a study of cytotoxic CD8 clonotypes in ibrutinib-treated CLL. Assay: immunoSEQ multiplex PCR; the TCRdb copy retains only in-frame clones and omits some. The table lists over 95,000 clones, roughly 57% of them singletons. This specimen was PBMCs, taken after 24 months of ibrutinib treatment. These receptors were collected from a human donor with chronic lymphocytic leukemia. Each CDR3 is given with its conserved first and last residue. The D gene is left open where the match is weak. Some rows mark clone size as missing; the rest say once, few, many or name a class of expanded clone.

j_call,clone_size,d_call,v_call,cdr3_aa,cdr3_nt
TRBJ1-2,-,TRBD1,TRBV30,CAWLPGQGARGYTF,TGTGCCTGGCTACCGGGACAGGGGGCGCGTGGCTACACCTTC
TRBJ2-7,once,TRBD1,TRBV9,CASSPRTGIHEQYF,TGTGCCAGCAGCCCCCGGACAGGGATCCACGAGCAGTACTTC
TRBJ1-1,few,TRBD1,TRBV25-1,CASRTGVSTEAFF,TGTGCCAGCAGGACAGGGGTGAGCACTGAAGCTTTCTTT
TRBJ2-3,-,-,TRBV27,CASRRDTSTDTQYF,TGTGCCAGCAGGCGGGACACCAGCACAGATACGCAGTATTTT
TRBJ2-3,-,TRBD2,TRBV5-1,CASSPTSGSGDTQYF,TGCGCCAGCAGCCCGACTAGCGGCTCCGGAGATACGCAGTATTTT
TRBJ1-2,-,-,TRBV30,CAWSVSGAYGYTF,TGTGCCTGGAGTGTATCGGGGGCTTATGGCTACACCTTC
TRBJ1-3,few,TRBD1,TRBV30,CAWRTGGSGNTIYF,TGTGCCTGGAGGACAGGGGGATCTGGAAACACCATATATTTT
TRBJ2-3,-,-,TRBV5-4,CASSLIAGFTDTQYF,TGTGCCAGCAGCTTGATTGCCGGATTCACAGATACGCAGTATTTT
TRBJ2-3,-,-,TRBV6-5,CASSTRDTQYF,TGTGCCAGCAGTACGCGGGATACGCAGTATTTT
TRBJ2-7,-,-,TRBV6-1,CASSEPPYEQYF,TGTGCCAGCAGTGAACCGCCCTACGAGCAGTACTTC
TRBJ1-2,few,-,TRBV19,CASSTGTDPNYGYTF,TGTGCCAGTAGTACAGGGACCGACCCTAACTATGGCTACACCTTC
TRBJ2-1,-,-,TRBV5-6,CASSLLDPGGEQFF,TGTGCCAGCAGCTTGTTGGACCCCGGTGGGGAGCAGTTCTTC
TRBJ1-1,once,-,TRBV7-3,CASSLIGGRGFFF,TGTGCCAGCAGCTTAATCGGAGGTAGGGGATTTTTCTTT
TRBJ1-6,-,-,TRBV6-5,CASSYGGTFSSPLHF,TGTGCCAGCAGTTACGGGGGAACTTTTAGTTCACCCCTCCACTTT
TRBJ1-4,once,-,TRBV6-5,CASSPFTGFNEKLFF,TGTGCCAGCAGCCCCTTTACAGGGTTTAATGAAAAACTGTTTTTT
TRBJ1-1,-,-,TRBV6-1,CASSEGLGPANTEAFF,TGTGCCAGCAGTGAAGGTTTGGGGCCAGCCAACACTGAAGCTTTCTTT
TRBJ1-5,-,-,TRBV30,CAWSTDSNQPQHF,TGTGCCTGGAGTACCGATAGCAATCAGCCCCAGCATTTT